Detailed here is one T cell receptor beta chain. What antigen it recognizes has not been identified. No qualities accompany the bases; no much larger clone lies one base away. The immunoSEQ Assay, a bias-controlled multiplex PCR, was used to amplify TCRbeta CDR3 regions from genomic DNA. As for the original processing: The number of nucleated cells in each sample was estimated by amplification of reference gene primers within the assay. To quantify the absolute abundance of each unique TCRbeta CDR3 rearrangement, sequence reads were collapsed and filtered. For each sample, productive Simpson clonality was calculated as the square root of Simpson's diversity index across productive rearrangements. In TCRdb, the immuneACCESS table is reduced to in-frame sequences with V and J assigned. These tables do not hold every clone; where another copy was compared, an unresolved V gene accounts for under half, and the others remain unexplained. V, J and clone size are those of that table, while D and trimming were read from the DNA. Here the sample has roughly 110,000 clones; about four fifths occur a single time. The top ten clones comprise 4.2% of the sample.

These data belong to a study of blood T cell repertoires in COVID-19 (dated by TCRdb to about 2020). The study in broad terms: The collaborator samples originated in the United States, Italy and Spain and spanned the acute and convalescent phases of COVID-19. The material from the prospective study consisted of cDNA or gDNA derived from T cells, B-cell-depleted T cells, or PBMCs. Deeply sampled blood TCRbeta repertoires from subjects exposed to, actively infected with, or recovered from COVID-19 were included in the dataset. The repertoires were made available in a free public database intended to serve as a resource for research on the immune response to SARS-CoV-2. The samples were drawn from the first 160 participants of the ongoing ImmuneRACE study and from over 950 subjects provided by 6 global collaborators. A de-identified subject ID, COVID-19 status, age in years and sex were almost always included in the sample metadata. Where HLA class I and class II types were available, the types were taken from metadata supplied by the sample provider, not from assay-based typing. What the study reported, not specific to this receptor: How much clinical and demographic metadata was included differed by source and by participant, and the metadata was provided uncurated.

The CDR3 spans 16 residues, from the cysteine through the phenylalanine. The entry retains the CDR3 DNA only, 48 bases that are in frame from base 1. The germline V gene (reference sequence) gives CDR1 as SGHNT and CDR2 as YYREEE. V loses 4 bases of germline sequence and J loses 0 bases, and the interval between the two ends is 11 bases. Each collaborating institution followed its own protocols to collect whole blood in K2EDTA tubes. Collaborator samples were shipped for TCRbeta analysis as frozen whole blood, isolated PBMCs, or DNA extracted from either sample type. Material: peripheral blood. This TCR derives from a human donor in a cohort sampled during active COVID-19. Rearrangement joined TRBV5-4 to TRBJ1-6, with an unclear D gene assignment. The CDR3 in this case is CASSLEARSYNSPLHF. The DNA sequence is given as TGTGCCAGCAGCCTCGAGGCGCGCTCCTATAATTCACCCCTCCACTTT.